The 3 T cell receptor beta chains below were found in one sample sequenced in a study of cytomegalovirus exposure and HLA in healthy donors. Primers included in the PCR were 60 Vbeta and 13 Jbeta primers. Some clones are missing from TCRdb's copy, which holds only in-frame ones; the method was immunoSEQ multiplex PCR. Among 150,000 to 200,000 clones listed, roughly 79% were seen once. The sample comprised PBMCs. These TCRs come from a woman aged 45-65 years in good health and CMV-seropositive.

V and J are TRBV6-5 and TRBJ2-3; 11 bases map to TRBD2. The V gene end was trimmed by 4 bases and the J gene end by 2 bases; junction bases not matched to a gene: 5. There are 16 residues in the CDR3. The germline CDR1 and CDR2 sequences are MNHEY and SVGAGI. DNA for the CDR3: TGTGCCAGCAGTTCCCTAGCGGGGGGTTACACAGATACGCAGTATTTT. Encoded protein: CASSSLAGGYTDTQYF.

The V gene is TRBV29-1, the J gene TRBJ2-3; 7 nucleotides align to TRBD1. Germline CDR1 is SQVTM and CDR2 is ANQGSEA. This CDR3 comprises 15 residues. V was clipped by 1 base and J by 0 bases; unmatched bases: 4. The CDR3 DNA follows: TGCAGCGTTGAAGGCCAGGGGGTTAGCACAGATACGCAGTATTTT. Residues: CSVEGQGVSTDTQYF.

This clone was observed a few times. The V and J genes are TRBV13 and TRBJ1-6; TRBD1 aligns across 10 bases. The germline CDR1 and CDR2 sequences are PRHDT and FYEKMQ (reference sequence). After removal of 1 base from V and 10 bases from J, the junction contained 4 bases not matched to a gene. The CDR3 sequence is 15 residues long. This chain's CDR3 is CASSLAGTGASPLHF. Here the CDR3 DNA reads TGTGCCAGCAGCTTAGCCGGGACAGGGGCCTCACCCCTCCACTTT.